This TCR beta chain was sequenced during a study of response to subunit inactivated influenza vaccine. Notes on the study in general: Each seasonal influenza vaccination, the authors suggested, recruits few new T cells.

A single record per CDR3 protein comes from TCRdb applying MiXCR to the RT-PCR reads. The sample holds about 500,000 distinct CDR3 sequences, 16% seen once. Germline assignment: CDR1 SGHNT and CDR2 YENEEA. The CDR3 totals 18 residues. Losses at the gene ends were 3 bases for V and 5 bases for J; bases not matched to a gene: 14. The table lists this clonotype with many counts. Antigen unknown. The sample consisted of CD4+ T cells sorted from PBMCs, taken about 23 months after vaccination. This chain uses TRBV11-3 with TRBJ2-1; 9 bases align to TRBD2. The source of this sequence is a man in his fifties or sixties who received an inactivated influenza vaccine. The CDR3 nucleotides read TGTGCCAGCAGCTTCACGAGGGGGTCTAGCGGGAATGACAATGAGCAGTTCTTC. It codes for CASSFTRGSSGNDNEQFF.